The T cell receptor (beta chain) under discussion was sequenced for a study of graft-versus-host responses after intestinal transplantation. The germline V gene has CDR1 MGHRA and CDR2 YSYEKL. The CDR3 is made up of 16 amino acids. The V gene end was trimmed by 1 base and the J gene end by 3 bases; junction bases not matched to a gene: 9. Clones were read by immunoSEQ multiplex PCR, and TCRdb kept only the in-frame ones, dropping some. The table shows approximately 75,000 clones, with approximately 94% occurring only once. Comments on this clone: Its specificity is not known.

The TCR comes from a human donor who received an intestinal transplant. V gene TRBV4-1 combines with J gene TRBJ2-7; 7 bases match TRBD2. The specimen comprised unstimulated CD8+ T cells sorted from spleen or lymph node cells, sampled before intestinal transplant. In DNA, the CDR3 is TGCGCCAGCAGCCAAGCCCCATCCTCTAGCGGCTACGAGCAGTACTTC. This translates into CASSQAPSSSGYEQYF.